This T cell receptor beta chain came from a study of Graves' ophthalmopathy and Graves' hyperthyroidism. There are many counts of this clonotype. Germline V gene sequence: CDR1 SGDLS, CDR2 YYNGEE. The CDR3 totals 17 residues. Trimming cost V 4 bases and J 4 bases, with 22 bases left between them. Beta-chain TCR CDR3 regions were amplified from RNA transcripts. The workflow started with a first-round RT-PCR run with HTBI primers and then moved on to a second-round multiplex PCR. Via MiXCR, TCRdb re-called the multiplex PCR reads, giving one row per CDR3 protein. The table lists just over 400,000 distinct CDR3 sequences, over 20% of them singletons, with 3% in the top ten. Patients newly diagnosed with hyperthyroidism, under 2 months' duration, were aged 18 to 65, the study reports.

The source material was peripheral blood. The chain is built from TRBV9 and TRBJ2-3; D may be TRBD2 (6 bases). The clonotype originates from a woman aged 18-29 years with stable Graves' hyperthyroidism. Written as DNA, the CDR3 is TGTGCCAGCAGCTCCGGTGGGGAACCAGGGAGGTCAGATACGCAGTATTTT. Translated: CASSSGGEPGRSDTQYF.